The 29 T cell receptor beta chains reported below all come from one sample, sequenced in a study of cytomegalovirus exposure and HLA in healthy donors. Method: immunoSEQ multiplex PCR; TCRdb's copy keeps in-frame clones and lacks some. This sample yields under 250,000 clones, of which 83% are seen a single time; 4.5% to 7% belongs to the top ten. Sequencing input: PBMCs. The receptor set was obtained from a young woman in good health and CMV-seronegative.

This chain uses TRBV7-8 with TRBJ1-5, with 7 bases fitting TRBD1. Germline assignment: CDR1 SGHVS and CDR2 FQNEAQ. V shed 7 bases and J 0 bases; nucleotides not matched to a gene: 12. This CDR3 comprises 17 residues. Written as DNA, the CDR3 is TGTGCCAGCACGCCGGGACAGAATCTATATAGCAATCAGCCCCAGCATTTT. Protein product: CASTPGQNLYSNQPQHF.

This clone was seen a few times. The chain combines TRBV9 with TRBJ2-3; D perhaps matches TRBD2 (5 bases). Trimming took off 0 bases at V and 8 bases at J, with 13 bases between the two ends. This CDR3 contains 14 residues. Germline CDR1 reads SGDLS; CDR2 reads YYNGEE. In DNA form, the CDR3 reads TGTGCCAGCAGCGTAGAGGCTAGAAGCGGTACGCAGTATTTT. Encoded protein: CASSVEARSGTQYF.

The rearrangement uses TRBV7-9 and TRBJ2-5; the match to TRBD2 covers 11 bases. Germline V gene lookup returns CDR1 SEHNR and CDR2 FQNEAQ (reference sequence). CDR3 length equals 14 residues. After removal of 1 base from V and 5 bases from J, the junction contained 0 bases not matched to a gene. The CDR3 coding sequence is TGTGCCAGCAGCTTAGGACTAGCGGGGGAGACCCAGTACTTC. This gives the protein CASSLGLAGETQYF.

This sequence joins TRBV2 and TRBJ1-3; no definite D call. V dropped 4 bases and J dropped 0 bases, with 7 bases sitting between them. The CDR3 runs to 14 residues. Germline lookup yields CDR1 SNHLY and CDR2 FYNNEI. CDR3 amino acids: CASSVTGSGNTIYF. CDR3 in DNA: TGTGCCAGCAGTGTTACCGGCTCTGGAAACACCATATATTTT.

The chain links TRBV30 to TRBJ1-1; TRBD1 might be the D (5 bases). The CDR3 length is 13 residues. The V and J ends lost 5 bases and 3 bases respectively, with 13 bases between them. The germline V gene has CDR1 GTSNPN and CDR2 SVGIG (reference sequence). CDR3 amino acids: CAWATRAHTEAFF. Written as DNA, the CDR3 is TGTGCCTGGGCTACCAGGGCCCACACTGAAGCTTTCTTT.

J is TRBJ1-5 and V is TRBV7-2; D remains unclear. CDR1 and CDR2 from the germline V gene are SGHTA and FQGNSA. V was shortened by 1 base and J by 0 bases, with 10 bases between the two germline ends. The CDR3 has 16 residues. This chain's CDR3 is CASSLEPGISNQPQHF. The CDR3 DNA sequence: TGTGCCAGCAGCTTAGAGCCCGGGATTAGCAATCAGCCCCAGCATTTT.

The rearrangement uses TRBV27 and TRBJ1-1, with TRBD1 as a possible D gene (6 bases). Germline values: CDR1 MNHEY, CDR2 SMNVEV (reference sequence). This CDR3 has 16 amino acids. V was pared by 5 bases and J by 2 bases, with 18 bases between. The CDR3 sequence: CASSTRSTGRNTEAFF. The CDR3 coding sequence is TGTGCCAGCAGTACTCGATCTACAGGGCGAAACACTGAAGCTTTCTTT.

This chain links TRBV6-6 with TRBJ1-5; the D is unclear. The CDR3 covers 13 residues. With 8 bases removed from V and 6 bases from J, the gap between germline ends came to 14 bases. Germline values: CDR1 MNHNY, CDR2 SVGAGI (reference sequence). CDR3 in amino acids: CASSPPAGQPQHF. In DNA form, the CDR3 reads TGTGCCAGCTCCCCCCCAGCGGGTCAGCCCCAGCATTTT.

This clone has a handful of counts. CDR3 region: CASSALQGGYTF. In DNA, the CDR3 is TGTGCCAGCAGTGCCCTCCAGGGCGGCTACACCTTC. V gene TRBV6-1 combines with J gene TRBJ1-2, with a possible D match to TRBD1 (5 bases). Trimming left V 4 bases short and J 8 bases short, with 11 bases between. The CDR3 is 12 residues long. Germline V gene lookup returns CDR1 MNHNS and CDR2 SASEGT.

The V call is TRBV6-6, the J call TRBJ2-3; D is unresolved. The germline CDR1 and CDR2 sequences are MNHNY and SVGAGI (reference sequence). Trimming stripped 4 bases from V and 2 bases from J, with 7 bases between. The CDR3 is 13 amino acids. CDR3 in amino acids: CASSLPNTDTQYF. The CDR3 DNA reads TGTGCCAGCAGTTTGCCTAACACAGATACGCAGTATTTT.

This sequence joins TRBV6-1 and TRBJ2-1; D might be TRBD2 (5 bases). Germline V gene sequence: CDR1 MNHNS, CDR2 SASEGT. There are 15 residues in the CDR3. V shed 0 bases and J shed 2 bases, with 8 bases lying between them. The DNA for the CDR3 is TGTGCCAGCAGTGAAGCGTGGGGAGCCTACAATGAGCAGTTCTTC. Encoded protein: CASSEAWGAYNEQFF.

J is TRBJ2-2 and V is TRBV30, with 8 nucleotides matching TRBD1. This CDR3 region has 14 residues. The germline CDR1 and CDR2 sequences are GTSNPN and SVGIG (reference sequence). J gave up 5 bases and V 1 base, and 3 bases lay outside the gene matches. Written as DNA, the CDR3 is TGTGCCTGGAGTGGGACAGGGAGGACCGGGGAGCTGTTTTTT. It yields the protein CAWSGTGRTGELFF.

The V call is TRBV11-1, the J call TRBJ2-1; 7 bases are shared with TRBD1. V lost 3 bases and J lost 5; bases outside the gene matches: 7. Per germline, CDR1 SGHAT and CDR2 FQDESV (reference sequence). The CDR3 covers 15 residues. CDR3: CASSFQWDRNNEQFF. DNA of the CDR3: TGTGCCAGCAGCTTCCAGTGGGACAGAAACAATGAGCAGTTCTTC. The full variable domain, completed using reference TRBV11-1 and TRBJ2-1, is EAEVAQSPRYKITEKSQAVAFWCDPISGHATLYWYRQILGQGPELLVQFQDESVVDDSQLPKDRFSAERLKGVDSTLKIQPAELGDSAMYLCASSFQWDRNNEQFFGPGTRLTVL.

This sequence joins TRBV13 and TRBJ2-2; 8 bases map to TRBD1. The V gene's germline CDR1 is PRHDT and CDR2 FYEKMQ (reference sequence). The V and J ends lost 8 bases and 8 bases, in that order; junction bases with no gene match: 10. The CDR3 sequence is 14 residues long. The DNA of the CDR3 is TGTGCCAGCGGCGCATTCAGGGGGCGAGGGGAGCTGTTTTTT. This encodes CASGAFRGRGELFF.

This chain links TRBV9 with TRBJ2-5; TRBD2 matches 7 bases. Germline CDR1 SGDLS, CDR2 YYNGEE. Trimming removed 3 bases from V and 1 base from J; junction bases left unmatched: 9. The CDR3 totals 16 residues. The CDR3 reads CASSARGRGTQETQYF. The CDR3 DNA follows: TGTGCCAGCAGCGCCCGAGGGCGGGGGACCCAAGAGACCCAGTACTTC.

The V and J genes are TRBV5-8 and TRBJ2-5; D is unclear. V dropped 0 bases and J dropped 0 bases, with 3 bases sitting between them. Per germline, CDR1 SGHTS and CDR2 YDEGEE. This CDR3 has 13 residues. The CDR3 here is CASSLGYQETQYF. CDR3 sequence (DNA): TGTGCCAGCAGCTTGGGGTACCAAGAGACCCAGTACTTC.

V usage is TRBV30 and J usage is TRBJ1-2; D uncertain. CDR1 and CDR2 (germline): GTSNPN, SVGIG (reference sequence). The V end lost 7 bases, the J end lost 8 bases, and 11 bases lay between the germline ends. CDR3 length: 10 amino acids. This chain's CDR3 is CAYNLGGYTF. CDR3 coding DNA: TGTGCCTACAATCTCGGGGGCTACACCTTC. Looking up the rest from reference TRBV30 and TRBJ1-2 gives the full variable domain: SQTIHQWPATLVQPVGSPLSLECTVEGTSNPNLYWYRQAAGRGLQLLFYSVGIGQISSEVPQNLSASRPQDRQFILSSKKLLLSDSGFYLCAYNLGGYTFGSGTRLTVV.

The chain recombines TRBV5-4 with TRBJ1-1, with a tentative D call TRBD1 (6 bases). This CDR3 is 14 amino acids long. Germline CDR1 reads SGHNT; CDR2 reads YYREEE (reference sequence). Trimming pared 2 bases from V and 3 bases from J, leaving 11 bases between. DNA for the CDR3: TGTGCCAGCAGCTTTGGGGGGCTAGACACTGAAGCTTTCTTT. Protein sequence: CASSFGGLDTEAFF.

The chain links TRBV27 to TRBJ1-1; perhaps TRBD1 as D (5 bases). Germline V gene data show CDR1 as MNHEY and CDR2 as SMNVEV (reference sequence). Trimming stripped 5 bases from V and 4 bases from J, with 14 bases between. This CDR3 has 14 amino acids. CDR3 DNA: TGTGCCAGCAGTCCATCGGGACCCCTCACTGAAGCTTTCTTT. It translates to CASSPSGPLTEAFF.

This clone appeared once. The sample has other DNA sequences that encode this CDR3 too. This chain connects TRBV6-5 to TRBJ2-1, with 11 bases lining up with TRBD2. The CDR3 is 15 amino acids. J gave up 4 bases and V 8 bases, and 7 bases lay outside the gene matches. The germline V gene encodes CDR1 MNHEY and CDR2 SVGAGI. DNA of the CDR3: TGTGCCAGCCGTCTAGCGGGAGGATCTTACAATGAGCAGTTCTTC. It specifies CASRLAGGSYNEQFF.

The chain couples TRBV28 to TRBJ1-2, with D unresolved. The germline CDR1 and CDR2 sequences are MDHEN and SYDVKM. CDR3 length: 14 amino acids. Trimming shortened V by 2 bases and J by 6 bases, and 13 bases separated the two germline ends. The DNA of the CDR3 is TGTGCCAGCAGTTTAATCGGGCGCTGGGATGGCTACACCTTC. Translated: CASSLIGRWDGYTF.

The CDR3 protein is CASSLSSFAGNTIYF. Here the CDR3 DNA reads TGTGCCAGCAGTTTATCGAGCTTCGCTGGAAACACCATATATTTT. This chain joins TRBV27 and TRBJ1-3; unclear D gene. Trimming stripped 0 bases from V and 2 bases from J, with 8 bases between. In germline, CDR1 is MNHEY, CDR2 SMNVEV (reference sequence). The CDR3 length is 15 residues.

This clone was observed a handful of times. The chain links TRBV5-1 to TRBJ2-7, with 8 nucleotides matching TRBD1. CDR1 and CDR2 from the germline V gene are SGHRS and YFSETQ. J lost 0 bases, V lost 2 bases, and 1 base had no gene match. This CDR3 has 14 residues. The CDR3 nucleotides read TGCGCCAGCAGCTTACAGGGGGGCTCCTACGAGCAGTACTTC. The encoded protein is CASSLQGGSYEQYF.

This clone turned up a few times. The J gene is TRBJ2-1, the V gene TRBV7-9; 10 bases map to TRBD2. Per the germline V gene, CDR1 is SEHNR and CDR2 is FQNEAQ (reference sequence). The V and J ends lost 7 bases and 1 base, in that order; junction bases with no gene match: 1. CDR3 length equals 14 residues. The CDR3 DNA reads TGTGCCAGCATACTAGCGGGATCCTACAATGAGCAGTTCTTC. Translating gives CASILAGSYNEQFF.

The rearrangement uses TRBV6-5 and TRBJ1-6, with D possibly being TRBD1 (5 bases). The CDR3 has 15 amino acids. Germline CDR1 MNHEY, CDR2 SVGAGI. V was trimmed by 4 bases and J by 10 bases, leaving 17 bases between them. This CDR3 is CASSSKGVASSPLHF. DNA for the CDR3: TGTGCCAGCAGTTCCAAAGGGGTTGCTAGCTCACCCCTCCACTTT.

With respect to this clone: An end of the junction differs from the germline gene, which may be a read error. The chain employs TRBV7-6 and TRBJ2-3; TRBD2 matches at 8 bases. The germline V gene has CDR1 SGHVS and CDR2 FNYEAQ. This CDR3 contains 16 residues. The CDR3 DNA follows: TGTGCCGGCAGCTTAGGTAGCGGGACTCCCACAGATACGCAGTATTTT. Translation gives CAGSLGSGTPTDTQYF.

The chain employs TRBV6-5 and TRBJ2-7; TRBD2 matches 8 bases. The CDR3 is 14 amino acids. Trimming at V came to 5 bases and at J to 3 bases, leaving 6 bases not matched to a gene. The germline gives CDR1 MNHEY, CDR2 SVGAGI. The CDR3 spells CASSTPGTSYEQYF. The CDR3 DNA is TGTGCCAGCAGTACCCCCGGGACTAGCTACGAGCAGTACTTC.

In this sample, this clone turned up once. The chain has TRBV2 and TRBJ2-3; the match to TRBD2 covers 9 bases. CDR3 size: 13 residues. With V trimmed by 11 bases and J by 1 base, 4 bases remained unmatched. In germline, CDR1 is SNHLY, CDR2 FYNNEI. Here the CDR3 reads CAGRLAGTDTQYF. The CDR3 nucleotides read TGTGCCGGACGACTAGCGGGCACAGATACGCAGTATTTT.

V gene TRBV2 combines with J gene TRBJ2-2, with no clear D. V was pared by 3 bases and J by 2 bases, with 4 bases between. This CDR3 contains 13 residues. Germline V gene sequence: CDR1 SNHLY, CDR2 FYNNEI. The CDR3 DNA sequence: TGTGCCAGCAGTGAGAAAAACACCGGGGAGCTGTTTTTT. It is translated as CASSEKNTGELFF.